The clone carrying this TCR beta chain came up a few times. This CDR3 is built from 14 residues. CDR1 is KGHDR, CDR2 SFDVKD, per germline. The V segment lost 12 bases and the J segment 7 bases; nucleotides outside the gene matches: 13. This sample stems from a study of blood T cell repertoires in COVID-19. Study-level information: Whether acute or convalescent, the COVID-19 samples came from the United States, Italy and Spain. Sources were T cells, B-cell-depleted T cells, or PBMCs; the material itself was cDNA or gDNA.

As processed by the authors: Nucleated cell number was recorded as an estimate derived from reference gene primer amplification. Repertoires were generated with immunoSEQ multiplex PCR, while TCRdb's copy carries only in-frame clones and drops some. V, J and clone size were drawn from that table, and D and trimming were deduced from the DNA. The table includes some 140,000 clones, around 79% detected once. The source material was peripheral blood. The sequence came from a man aged 55 to 70 with acute or convalescent COVID-19. J is TRBJ2-1 and V is TRBV24-1; 8 nucleotides agree with TRBD1. The CDR3, as DNA: TGTGCCGCCCGAAGGGGACAGGTGTTGAATGAGCAGTTCTTC. Translated: CAARRGQVLNEQFF.